Listed below are T cell receptor beta chains from one sample, sequenced in a study of blood T cells in healthy people across ages. TCRdb recomputed calls from the 5' RACE reads with MiXCR, one row per CDR3 protein. The table has 650,000 to 700,000 distinct CDR3 sequences, approximately 29% seen once. The sequenced sample was blood. The source of these receptors is a woman aged 80 or over in good health. The CDR3 runs from the conserved cysteine through the conserved F or W. The D gene is left open where the match is weak. A clone size is listed for some rows: how often the clone was seen (once, few, many), or a class if it is expanded.

v_gene: TRBV11-1; abundance: many; d_gene: NA; j_gene: TRBJ2-5; CDR3aa: CASSLLRGRETQYF; CDR3nt: TGTGCCAGCAGCCTCCTGAGGGGGAGAGAGACCCAGTACTTC
v_gene: TRBV12-3/TRBV12-4; abundance: many; d_gene: NA; j_gene: TRBJ1-1; CDR3aa: CASSPGRGEAFF; CDR3nt: TGTGCCAGCAGTCCCGGGAGGGGTGAAGCTTTCTTT
v_gene: TRBV7-2; abundance: NA; d_gene: NA; j_gene: TRBJ2-1; CDR3aa: CASSALGPPQFF; CDR3nt: TGTGCCAGCAGCGCCTTAGGTCCCCCCCAGTTCTTC
v_gene: TRBV7-2; abundance: NA; d_gene: TRBD1; j_gene: TRBJ1-1; CDR3aa: CASSQTGSTEAFF; CDR3nt: TGTGCCAGCAGCCAGACAGGGTCCACTGAAGCTTTCTTT
v_gene: TRBV12-3/TRBV12-4; abundance: NA; d_gene: TRBD1; j_gene: TRBJ1-5; CDR3aa: CASSRQGAGQPQHF; CDR3nt: TGTGCCAGCAGTCGACAGGGAGCGGGTCAGCCCCAGCATTTT
v_gene: TRBV7-7; abundance: many; d_gene: NA; j_gene: TRBJ2-3; CDR3aa: CASSLVRTDTQYF; CDR3nt: TGTGCTAGCAGCTTAGTACGCACAGATACGCAGTATTTT
v_gene: TRBV20-1; abundance: NA; d_gene: TRBD2; j_gene: TRBJ2-3; CDR3aa: CSAPIAGGRTDTQYF; CDR3nt: TGCAGTGCCCCGATAGCGGGGGGTCGCACAGATACGCAGTATTTT
v_gene: TRBV2; abundance: NA; d_gene: NA; j_gene: TRBJ2-3; CDR3aa: CASSEWGLVADTQYF; CDR3nt: TGTGCCAGCAGTGAATGGGGGTTGGTTGCAGATACGCAGTATTTT
v_gene: TRBV30; abundance: few; d_gene: NA; j_gene: TRBJ1-1; CDR3aa: CAWREVRGRTEAFF; CDR3nt: TGTGCCTGGAGGGAAGTTAGGGGCCGTACTGAAGCTTTCTTT
v_gene: TRBV7-2; abundance: few; d_gene: NA; j_gene: TRBJ2-3; CDR3aa: CASSLDQGADTQYF; CDR3nt: TGTGCCAGCAGCTTAGACCAGGGAGCAGATACGCAGTATTTT
v_gene: TRBV5-1; abundance: NA; d_gene: NA; j_gene: TRBJ1-1; CDR3aa: CASSLPGGPNTEAFF; CDR3nt: TGCGCCAGCAGCCTCCCCGGGGGTCCGAACACTGAAGCTTTCTTT
v_gene: TRBV20-1; abundance: many; d_gene: TRBD1; j_gene: TRBJ2-3; CDR3aa: CSAGRAQGDGDTQYF; CDR3nt: TGCAGTGCTGGAAGAGCTCAGGGGGATGGAGATACGCAGTATTTT
v_gene: TRBV7-2; abundance: many; d_gene: NA; j_gene: TRBJ2-7; CDR3aa: CASSLAPLGEQYF; CDR3nt: TGTGCCAGCAGCTTAGCCCCCCTCGGCGAGCAGTACTTC
v_gene: TRBV6-2/TRBV6-3; abundance: many; d_gene: NA; j_gene: TRBJ1-5; CDR3aa: CASSSHGGNQPQHF; CDR3nt: TGTGCCAGCAGCTCACACGGTGGCAATCAGCCCCAGCATTTT
v_gene: TRBV2; abundance: few; d_gene: NA; j_gene: TRBJ1-6; CDR3aa: CASSGITGSASPLHF; CDR3nt: TGTGCCAGCAGTGGGATCACAGGGTCCGCTTCACCCCTCCACTTT
v_gene: TRBV12-3/TRBV12-4; abundance: NA; d_gene: TRBD1; j_gene: TRBJ2-2; CDR3aa: CASSMDRVNTGERFF; CDR3nt: TGTGCCAGCAGCATGGACAGGGTCAACACCGGGGAGCGGTTTTTT
v_gene: TRBV20-1; abundance: many; d_gene: NA; j_gene: TRBJ1-2; CDR3aa: CSAGDKGNYGYTF; CDR3nt: TGCAGTGCTGGTGACAAGGGGAACTATGGCTACACCTTC
v_gene: TRBV7-3; abundance: NA; d_gene: NA; j_gene: TRBJ2-2; CDR3aa: CASSLGASPLGELFF; CDR3nt: TGTGCCAGCAGCTTAGGAGCTAGCCCCCTCGGGGAGCTGTTTTTT
v_gene: TRBV6-2/TRBV6-3; abundance: few; d_gene: NA; j_gene: TRBJ1-1; CDR3aa: CASSYSMAYTEAFF; CDR3nt: TGTGCCAGCAGTTACTCGATGGCGTACACTGAAGCTTTCTTT
v_gene: TRBV27; abundance: NA; d_gene: NA; j_gene: TRBJ2-7; CDR3aa: CASSSMGTPYEQYF; CDR3nt: TGTGCCAGCAGTTCCATGGGAACACCCTACGAGCAGTACTTC
v_gene: TRBV11-3; abundance: NA; d_gene: TRBD2; j_gene: TRBJ2-1; CDR3aa: CASSETSGSGGEQFF; CDR3nt: TGTGCCAGCAGCGAAACTAGCGGGAGTGGGGGTGAGCAGTTCTTC
v_gene: TRBV7-3; abundance: many; d_gene: TRBD2; j_gene: TRBJ2-3; CDR3aa: CASSLSGGGDTQYF; CDR3nt: TGTGCCAGCAGCCTAAGCGGGGGGGGGGATACGCAGTATTTT
v_gene: TRBV7-7; abundance: few; d_gene: NA; j_gene: TRBJ2-2; CDR3aa: CASSKNIRRNTGELFF; CDR3nt: TGTGCCAGCAGTAAGAACATTCGGAGAAACACCGGGGAGCTGTTTTTT
v_gene: TRBV20-1; abundance: NA; d_gene: NA; j_gene: TRBJ2-1; CDR3aa: CSAGSNEQFF; CDR3nt: TGCAGTGCTGGTAGTAACGAGCAGTTCTTC
v_gene: TRBV6-1; abundance: few; d_gene: NA; j_gene: TRBJ1-1; CDR3aa: CASSELRIGGKTEAFF; CDR3nt: TGTGCCAGCAGTGAACTTCGTATAGGGGGAAAGACTGAAGCTTTCTTT
v_gene: TRBV2; abundance: NA; d_gene: NA; j_gene: TRBJ1-5; CDR3aa: CASTREQGSQPQHF; CDR3nt: TGTGCCAGCACAAGGGAACAGGGTAGTCAGCCCCAGCATTTT
v_gene: TRBV4-1; abundance: many; d_gene: NA; j_gene: TRBJ1-1; CDR3aa: CASSHPGVGNTEAFF; CDR3nt: TGCGCCAGCAGCCACCCAGGGGTAGGAAACACTGAAGCTTTCTTT